This T cell receptor beta chain comes out of a study of technical replicates of blood from a few donors. This CDR3 has 16 residues. The V segment lost 5 bases and the J segment 2 bases; nucleotides outside the gene matches: 8. Germline CDR1 is SEHNR and CDR2 is FQNEAQ (reference sequence). TCRdb's copy holds only in-frame clones and misses some; the assay was immunoSEQ multiplex PCR. The sample contains about 73,000 clones, roughly 90% of which appear only once. This receptor was identified in a human donor in good health. Some clones in this sample may be carry-over from other donors' samples. Sequences were obtained from PBMCs. The chain combines TRBV7-9 with TRBJ2-3; 9 nucleotides match TRBD1. The CDR3 region is CASSRQGGRNTDTQYF. The CDR3 DNA reads TGTGCCAGCAGCAGACAGGGGGGTCGGAACACAGATACGCAGTATTTT. The whole variable domain, remainder taken from reference TRBV7-9 and TRBJ2-3, is DTGVSQNPRHKITKRGQNVTFRCDPISEHNRLYWYRQTLGQGPEFLTYFQNEAQLEKSRLLSDRFSAERPKGSFSTLEIQRTEQGDSAMYLCASSRQGGRNTDTQYFGPGTRLTVL.